In this sample, the clone carrying this T cell receptor (beta chain) turned up once. These data are taken from a study of blood T cell repertoires in COVID-19. Across the study: In each case, the material was cDNA or gDNA derived from T cells, B-cell-depleted T cells, or PBMCs.

Profiling relied on immunoSEQ multiplex PCR, and the TCRdb table lists in-frame clones only, not all of them. The table has 200,000 to 250,000 clones, 75% to 85% seen once. Followed longitudinally, the Seattle patients had been enrolled during active infection. Germline V gene data show CDR1 as SGHAT and CDR2 as FQNNGV. The V and J ends lost 7 bases and 4 bases, in that order; junction bases with no gene match: 2. The CDR3 length is 14 residues. The receptor's source is a woman in her 70s with COVID-19, enrolled during active disease. The sample consisted of peripheral blood. The chain uses TRBV11-2 and TRBJ2-1; 12 nucleotides match TRBD2. The CDR3 DNA reads as TGTGCCAGCAATCTAGCGGGGGGGTACAATGAGCAGTTCTTC. Translated: CASNLAGGYNEQFF.